This T cell receptor beta chain originates from a study of shared clonotypes between healthy human individuals (dated by TCRdb to the early 2020s). Regarding the research as a whole: The cohort comprised two women and a few men aged 18 to 49 years. The study deeply sequenced blood TCR repertoires of five healthy adults to estimate repertoire size and the extent of clonotype sharing between individuals. To increase sequencing depth and limit assay-specific biases, different laboratories used diverse techniques to prepare libraries and sequence TCR repertoires. Per donor, leukapheresis produced somewhere between about 0.9 and 9.5 billion PBMCs. Per donor, three plates each were used for CD4 naive and CD4 memory, two for CD8 naive, and one for CD8 memory.

For the CD8 naive samples, CD45RO-negative cells were positively selected for CCR7, yielding a CD45RA+CCR7+ population from which TemRA cells were excluded. Donors were healthy HIV-negative adults with no recently reported acute infections or vaccinations. Only Caucasian adults living in Nashville, Tennessee, USA were represented among the donors. After blood collection by leukapheresis, PBMCs were isolated using Ficoll-Histopaque density gradient centrifugation and then cryopreserved in the vapor phase of liquid nitrogen. Analytical flow cytometry was used to check the purity and quantity of each magnetically sorted T cell population. Each sorted fraction had its genomic DNA isolated and then quantified by UV absorbance on a Nanodrop 2000c. With regard to this clone: This clone's antigen is unknown. No much larger clonotype is one base removed from it; base qualities were not supplied.

Using the deep immunoSEQ assay, TCR CDR3 regions were amplified from genomic DNA by multiplex PCR. Genomic DNA extracted from each cell subset was distributed evenly over all wells of several immunoSEQ 96-well plates, and each plate served as one replicate. For sorted subsets, approximately 190 ng genomic DNA, equal to approximately 30,000 T cell genomes, was loaded into each replicate PCR. Purified libraries were quantified with a Qubit 3.0 fluorometer, sized on a Bioanalyzer 2100, and re-quantified with the KAPA Library Quantification kit. Each immunoSEQ 96-well plate was sequenced on its own single-read 150-cycle Illumina NextSeq 550 flow cell. As for how the authors treated the data: Because the immunoSEQ output included only junctional sequences and no quality scores, the filtering could not be the same as the filtering used for full-length reads. Sequences were annotated with PyIR, a Python wrapper for IgBLAST v1.9, using IMGT germline references to assign V/J genes and CDR3. Reads were filtered out if the reads had weak V/J assignments (E-value above 1e-6), no CDR3, stop codons, out-of-frame junctions, or ambiguous translated residues. V3J clonotypes were defined as sequences sharing an identical inferred V gene, J gene, and CDR3 amino acid sequence. Percentage overlap between repertoires was computed as shared unique clonotypes divided by the size of the smaller repertoire. Three approaches were used to assess repertoire richness: RTK rarefaction, the Chao1 estimator, and Recon v2.1 estimates of unobserved clonotypes. Generation probabilities were computed with OLGA for all TCRbeta clonotypes obtained by the gDNA method from several donors. TCRdb took this table from immuneACCESS and kept in-frame rearrangements with V and J called. Such tables lack part of the clones; where checked against another copy, unresolved V genes explain under half of the gap, and the rest is unexplained. V and J calls and clone size are given by that table; D and trimming were obtained from the DNA. This sample is represented by roughly 770,000 clones; approximately 97% of them were singletons. Jointly, the top ten make up approximately 0.2% of the sample.

Looking up the germline V gene (reference sequence) yields CDR1 WNHNN and CDR2 SYGVQD. Inclusive of the bounding cysteine and phenylalanine, the CDR3 is 13 residues long. Just the 39-base CDR3 DNA is kept, in frame starting at base 1. V loses 4 bases, J loses 5 bases, and the germline ends lie 12 bases apart. General conclusions and limits of the study: Incomplete sequencing was indicated by rarefaction of sorted-subset datasets, despite the large sequencing depth. The genetic and exposure-history diversity represented was limited by the small number of donors. Only blood was sampled, and tissue TCR repertoires likely differ from those in blood. Larger estimated clonotype richness was generally found for naive subsets than for memory subsets. Across a handful of donors, about 4.5% of naive CD4, over 3% of naive CD8, about 2.3% of memory CD4, and roughly 0.4% of memory CD8 clonotypes were shared. Based on pairwise subsampling, the degree of clonotype sharing among donors was expected to be affected by sequencing depth. Compared with non-shared clonotypes, clonotypes shared by all four sorted-subset donors had higher generation probabilities.

Sequencing was carried out using naive CD8+ T cells sorted from blood. The cell subset or site label on this specimen signifies: CD45RA+CCR7+. This clonotype was obtained from a man aged 25-45 years in good health. Recombination linked TRBV10-1 to TRBJ2-7; D gene: possibly TRBD1, on 5 matching bases. The DNA is TGCGCCAGCAGTGGCAGGGATTCGCACGAGCAGTACTTC. Its coded protein is CASSGRDSHEQYF.